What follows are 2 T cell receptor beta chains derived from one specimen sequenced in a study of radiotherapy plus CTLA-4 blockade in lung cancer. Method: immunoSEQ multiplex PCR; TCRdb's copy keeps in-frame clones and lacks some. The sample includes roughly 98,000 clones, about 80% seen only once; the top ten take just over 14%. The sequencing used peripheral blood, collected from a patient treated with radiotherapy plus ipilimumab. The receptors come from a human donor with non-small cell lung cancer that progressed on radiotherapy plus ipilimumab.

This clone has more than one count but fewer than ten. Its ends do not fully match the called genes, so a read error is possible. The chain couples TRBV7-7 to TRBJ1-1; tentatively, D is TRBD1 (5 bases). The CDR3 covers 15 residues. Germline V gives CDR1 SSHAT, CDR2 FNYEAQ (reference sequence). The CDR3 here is CASSPLDKRNTEAFF. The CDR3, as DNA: TGTGCTAGCAGCCCCCTGGACAAACGGAACACTGAAGCTTTCTTT.

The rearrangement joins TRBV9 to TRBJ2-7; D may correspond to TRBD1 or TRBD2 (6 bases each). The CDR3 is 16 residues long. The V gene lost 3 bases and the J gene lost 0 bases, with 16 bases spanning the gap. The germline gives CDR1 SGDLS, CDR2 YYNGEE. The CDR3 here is CASSGGGGLPSYEQYF. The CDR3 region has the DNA TGTGCCAGCAGCGGAGGAGGGGGGCTCCCCTCCTACGAGCAGTACTTC.